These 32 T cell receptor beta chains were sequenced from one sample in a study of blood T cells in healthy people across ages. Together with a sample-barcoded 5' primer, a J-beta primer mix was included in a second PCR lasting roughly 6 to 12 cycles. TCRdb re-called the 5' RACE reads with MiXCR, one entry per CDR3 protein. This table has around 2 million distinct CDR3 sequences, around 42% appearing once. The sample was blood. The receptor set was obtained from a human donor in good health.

CDR3 loop: CASSPPWAVGNEQFF. CDR3 nucleotides: TGTGCCAGCAGCCCCCCGTGGGCCGTGGGGAATGAGCAGTTCTTC. The V gene is TRBV12-3 or TRBV12-4, the J gene TRBJ2-1; D gene uncertain. The CDR3 covers 15 residues. V lost 6 bases and J 7 bases, leaving 19 bases between the germline ends.

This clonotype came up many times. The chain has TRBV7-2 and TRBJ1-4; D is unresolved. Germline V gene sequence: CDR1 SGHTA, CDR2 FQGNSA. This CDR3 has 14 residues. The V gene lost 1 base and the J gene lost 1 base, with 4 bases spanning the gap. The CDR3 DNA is TGTGCCAGCAGCTTAGGGGGAACTAATGAAAAACTGTTTTTT. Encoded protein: CASSLGGTNEKLFF. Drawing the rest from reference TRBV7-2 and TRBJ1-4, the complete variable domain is GAGVSQSPSNKVTEKGKDVELRCDPISGHTALYWYRQSLGQGLEFLIYFQGNSAPDKSGLPSDRFSAERTGGSVSTLTIQRTQQEDSAVYLCASSLGGTNEKLFFGSGTQLSVL.

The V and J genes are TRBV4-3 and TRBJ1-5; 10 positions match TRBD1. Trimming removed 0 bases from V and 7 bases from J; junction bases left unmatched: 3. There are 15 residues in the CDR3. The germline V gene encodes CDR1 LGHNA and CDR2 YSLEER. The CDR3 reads CASSQDDRGLQPQHF. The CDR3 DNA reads TGCGCCAGCAGCCAAGATGACAGGGGGCTGCAGCCCCAGCATTTT.

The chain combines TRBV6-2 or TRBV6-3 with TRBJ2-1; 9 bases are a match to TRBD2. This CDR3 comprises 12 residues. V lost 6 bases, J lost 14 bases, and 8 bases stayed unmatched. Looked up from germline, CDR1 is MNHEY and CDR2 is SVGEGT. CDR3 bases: TGTGCCAGCAGACGACTAGCGGAGGGCAAGTTCTTC. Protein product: CASRRLAEGKFF.

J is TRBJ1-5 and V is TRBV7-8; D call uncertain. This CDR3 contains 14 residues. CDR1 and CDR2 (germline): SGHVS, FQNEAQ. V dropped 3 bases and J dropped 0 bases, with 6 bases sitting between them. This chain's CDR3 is CASSFGASNQPQHF. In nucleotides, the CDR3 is TGTGCCAGCAGCTTCGGCGCTAGCAATCAGCCCCAGCATTTT. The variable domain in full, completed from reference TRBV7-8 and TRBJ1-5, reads GAGVSQSPRYKVAKRGQDVALRCDPISGHVSLFWYQQALGQGPEFLTYFQNEAQLDKSGLPSDRFFAERPEGSVSTLKIQRTQQEDSAVYLCASSFGASNQPQHFGDGTRLSIL.

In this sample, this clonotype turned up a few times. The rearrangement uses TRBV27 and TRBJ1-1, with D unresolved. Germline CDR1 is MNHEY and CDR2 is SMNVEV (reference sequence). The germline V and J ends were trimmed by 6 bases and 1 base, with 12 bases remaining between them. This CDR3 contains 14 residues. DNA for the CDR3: TGTGCCAGCAGCCCCCATGTGGGGAACACTGAAGCTTTCTTT. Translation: CASSPHVGNTEAFF.

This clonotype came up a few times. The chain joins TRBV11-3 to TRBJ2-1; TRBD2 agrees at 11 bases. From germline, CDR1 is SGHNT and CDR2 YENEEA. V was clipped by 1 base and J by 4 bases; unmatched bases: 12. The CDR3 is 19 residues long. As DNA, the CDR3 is TGTGCCAGCAGCTTAGGGGTCCTAGCGGGGGGCCCAATGTACAATGAGCAGTTCTTC. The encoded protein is CASSLGVLAGGPMYNEQFF.

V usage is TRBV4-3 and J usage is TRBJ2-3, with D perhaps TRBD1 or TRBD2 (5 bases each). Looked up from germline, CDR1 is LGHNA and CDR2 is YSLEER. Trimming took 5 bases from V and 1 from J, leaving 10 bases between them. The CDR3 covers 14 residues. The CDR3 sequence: CASSVRGGTDTQYF. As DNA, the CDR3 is TGCGCCAGCAGCGTCCGAGGGGGCACAGATACGCAGTATTTT.

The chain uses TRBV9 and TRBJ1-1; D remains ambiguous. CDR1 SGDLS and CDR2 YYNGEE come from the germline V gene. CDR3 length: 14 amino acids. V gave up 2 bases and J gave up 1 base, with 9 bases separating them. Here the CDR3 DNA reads TGTGCCAGCAGCGTTTATGACGGGAACACTGAAGCTTTCTTT. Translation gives CASSVYDGNTEAFF.

CDR3 nucleotides: TGTGCCAGCAGCTTAGCGGGGCGGTGGGATGAGGCCCAGTACTTC. Encoded protein: CASSLAGRWDEAQYF. V and J are TRBV7-8 and TRBJ2-7; possibly TRBD1 for D (5 bases). This CDR3 has 15 residues. The germline V gene has CDR1 SGHVS and CDR2 FQNEAQ. V shed 0 bases and J shed 10 bases, with 19 bases lying between them.

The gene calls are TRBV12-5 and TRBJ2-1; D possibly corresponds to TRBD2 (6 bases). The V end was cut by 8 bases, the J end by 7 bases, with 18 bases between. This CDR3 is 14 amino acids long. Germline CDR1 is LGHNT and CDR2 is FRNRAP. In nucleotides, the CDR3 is TGTGCTAGTAATTCCCCCGGGGGAGGTAATGAGCAGTTCTTC. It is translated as CASNSPGGGNEQFF. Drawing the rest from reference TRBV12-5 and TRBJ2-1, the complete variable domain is DARVTQTPRHKVTEMGQEVTMRCQPILGHNTVFWYRQTMMQGLELLAYFRNRAPLDDSGMPKDRFSAEMPDATLATLKIQPSEPRDSAVYFCASNSPGGGNEQFFGPGTRLTVL.

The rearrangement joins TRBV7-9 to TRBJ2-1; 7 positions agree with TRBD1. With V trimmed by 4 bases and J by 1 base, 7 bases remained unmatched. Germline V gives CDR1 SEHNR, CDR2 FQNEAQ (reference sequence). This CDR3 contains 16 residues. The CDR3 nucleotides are TGTGCCAGCAGCTCTCACAGGGGTCAATCCTACAATGAGCAGTTCTTC. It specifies CASSSHRGQSYNEQFF.

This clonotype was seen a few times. Written as DNA, the CDR3 is TGTGCCACCAGCAGAGATCTGGAAGGAGGGGAAGTTTTCCCCTTAAATTTCAATGAGCAGTTCTTC. Translating gives CATSRDLEGGEVFPLNFNEQFF. The chain combines TRBV15 with TRBJ2-1; a possible D gene is TRBD2 (6 bases). Germline V gives CDR1 LNHNV, CDR2 YYDKDF (reference sequence). V gave up 0 bases and J gave up 6 bases, with 33 bases separating them. The CDR3 is made up of 22 amino acids.

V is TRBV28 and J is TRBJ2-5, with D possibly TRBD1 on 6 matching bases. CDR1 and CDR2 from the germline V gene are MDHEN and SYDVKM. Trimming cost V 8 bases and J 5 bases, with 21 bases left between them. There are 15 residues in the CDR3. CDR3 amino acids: CASAFLARGKETQYF. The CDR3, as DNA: TGTGCCAGCGCCTTTCTAGCCAGGGGAAAGGAGACCCAGTACTTC.

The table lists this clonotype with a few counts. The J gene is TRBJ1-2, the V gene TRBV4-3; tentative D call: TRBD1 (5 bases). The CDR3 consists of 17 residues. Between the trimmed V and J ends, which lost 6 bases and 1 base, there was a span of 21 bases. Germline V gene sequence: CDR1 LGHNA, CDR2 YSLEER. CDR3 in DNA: TGCGCCAGCAGTACACAGGCGGCTACGCCCCTTAACTATGGCTACACCTTC. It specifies CASSTQAATPLNYGYTF.

The CDR3 DNA follows: TGCAGTGCTAGTGGACTAGCGGGGGCCATGGCGATTGAGCAGTTCTTC. Protein product: CSASGLAGAMAIEQFF. The chain joins TRBV20-1 to TRBJ2-1; 13 bases are shared with TRBD2. Germline-derived CDR1 and CDR2 are DFQATT and SNEGSKA (reference sequence). This CDR3 has 16 residues. V lost 3 bases and J lost 9; bases outside the gene matches: 11.

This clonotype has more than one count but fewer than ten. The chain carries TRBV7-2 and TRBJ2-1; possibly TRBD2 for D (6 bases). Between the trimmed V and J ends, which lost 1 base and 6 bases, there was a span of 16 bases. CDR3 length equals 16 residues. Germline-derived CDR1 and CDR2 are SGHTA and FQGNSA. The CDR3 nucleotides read TGTGCCAGCAGCTTAGATTCCGGGTCCGGGGGCAATGAGCAGTTCTTC. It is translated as CASSLDSGSGGNEQFF.

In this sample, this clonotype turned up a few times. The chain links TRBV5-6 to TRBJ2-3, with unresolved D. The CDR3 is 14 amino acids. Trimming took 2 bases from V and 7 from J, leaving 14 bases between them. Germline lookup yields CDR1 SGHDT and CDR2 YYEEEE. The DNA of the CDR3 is TGTGCCAGCAGCTTAGGGCAGCTGTCTAATACGCAGTATTTT. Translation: CASSLGQLSNTQYF.

The CDR3 reads CSARDPTENTGELFF. DNA for the CDR3: TGCAGTGCTAGAGACCCGACTGAGAACACCGGGGAGCTGTTTTTT. This chain uses TRBV20-1 with TRBJ2-2; unclear D gene. Germline CDR1 DFQATT, CDR2 SNEGSKA (reference sequence). The V end lost 0 bases, the J end lost 1 base, and 9 bases lay between the germline ends. The CDR3 runs 15 residues.

In DNA, the CDR3 is TGTGCCAGCAGCCCTAGGAGGGACTACGAGCAGTACTTC. This gives the protein CASSPRRDYEQYF. V usage is TRBV3-1 and J usage is TRBJ2-7, with TRBD2 as a possible D gene (6 bases). V lost 4 bases to trimming and J lost 3 bases, with 10 bases between them. The CDR3 totals 13 residues. CDR1 is LGHDT and CDR2 is YNNKEL in the germline V gene (reference sequence).

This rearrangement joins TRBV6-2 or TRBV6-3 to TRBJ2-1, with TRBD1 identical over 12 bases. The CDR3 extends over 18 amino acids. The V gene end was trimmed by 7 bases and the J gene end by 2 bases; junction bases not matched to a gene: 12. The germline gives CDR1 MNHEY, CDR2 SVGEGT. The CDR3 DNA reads TGTGCCAGCAACGACCGGGACAGGGGGCGCAACCCCTACAATGAGCAGTTCTTC. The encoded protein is CASNDRDRGRNPYNEQFF.

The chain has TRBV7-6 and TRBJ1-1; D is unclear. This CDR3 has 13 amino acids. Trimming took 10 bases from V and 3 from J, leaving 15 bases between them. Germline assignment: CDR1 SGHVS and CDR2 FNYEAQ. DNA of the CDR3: TGTGCCACCTTTCATCGCATTCACACTGAAGCTTTCTTT. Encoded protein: CATFHRIHTEAFF.

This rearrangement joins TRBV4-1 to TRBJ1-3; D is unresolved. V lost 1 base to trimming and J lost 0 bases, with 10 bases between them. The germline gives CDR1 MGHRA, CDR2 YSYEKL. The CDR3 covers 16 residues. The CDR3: CASSQGRPSSGNTIYF. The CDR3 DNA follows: TGCGCCAGCAGCCAAGGCAGGCCCTCCTCTGGAAACACCATATATTTT.

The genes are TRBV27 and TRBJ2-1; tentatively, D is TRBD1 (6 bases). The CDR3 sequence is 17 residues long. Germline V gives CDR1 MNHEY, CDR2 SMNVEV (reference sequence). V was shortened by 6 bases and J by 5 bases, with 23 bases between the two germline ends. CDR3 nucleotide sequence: TGTGCCAGCAGCTCCAAACCCCCCACCCGGGACAACAATGAGCAGTTCTTC. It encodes CASSSKPPTRDNNEQFF.

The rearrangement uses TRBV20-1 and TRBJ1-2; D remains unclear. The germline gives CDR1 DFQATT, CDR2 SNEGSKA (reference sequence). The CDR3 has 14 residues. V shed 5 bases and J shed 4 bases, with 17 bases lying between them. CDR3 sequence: CSAGAVTFGYGYTF. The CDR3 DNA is TGCAGTGCTGGTGCAGTAACCTTTGGCTATGGCTACACCTTC.

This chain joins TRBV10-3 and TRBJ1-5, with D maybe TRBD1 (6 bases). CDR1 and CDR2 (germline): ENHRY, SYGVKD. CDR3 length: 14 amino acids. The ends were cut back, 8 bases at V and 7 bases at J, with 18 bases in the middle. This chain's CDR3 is CAIGAQGGYQPQHF. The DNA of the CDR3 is TGTGCCATCGGTGCACAGGGAGGATACCAGCCCCAGCATTTT.

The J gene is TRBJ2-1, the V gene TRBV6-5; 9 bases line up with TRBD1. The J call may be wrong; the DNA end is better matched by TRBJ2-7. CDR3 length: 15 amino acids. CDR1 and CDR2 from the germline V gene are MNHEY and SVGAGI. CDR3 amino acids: CASSSPGQGNNEQYF. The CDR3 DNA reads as TGTGCCAGCAGTTCTCCGGGACAGGGAAACAATGAGCAGTACTTC.

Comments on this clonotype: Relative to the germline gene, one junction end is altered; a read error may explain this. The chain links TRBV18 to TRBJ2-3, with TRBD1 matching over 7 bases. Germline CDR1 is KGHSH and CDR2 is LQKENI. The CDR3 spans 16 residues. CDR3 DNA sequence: TGTGCCAGCTCACCACCGGGACAGCGAATCACAGATACGCGGTATTTT. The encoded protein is CASSPPGQRITDTRYF.

The CDR3 loop is CASSSFNFPSGGNEQYF. DNA for the CDR3: TGTGCCAGCAGCTCCTTTAATTTCCCTAGCGGGGGGAATGAGCAGTACTTC. The rearrangement uses TRBV7-3 and TRBJ2-5; 11 positions match TRBD2. V dropped 4 bases and J dropped 11; count of bases not matched to a gene: 18. Germline assignment: CDR1 SGHTA and CDR2 FQGTGA. This CDR3 is built from 17 residues.

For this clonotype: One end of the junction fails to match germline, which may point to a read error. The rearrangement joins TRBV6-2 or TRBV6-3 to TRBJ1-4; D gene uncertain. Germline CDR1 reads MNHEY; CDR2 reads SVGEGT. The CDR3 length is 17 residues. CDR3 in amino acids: CASSSAKVRGINEKPFF. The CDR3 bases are TGTGCCAGCAGTTCCGCAAAGGTCAGAGGGATTAATGAAAAACCGTTTTTT.

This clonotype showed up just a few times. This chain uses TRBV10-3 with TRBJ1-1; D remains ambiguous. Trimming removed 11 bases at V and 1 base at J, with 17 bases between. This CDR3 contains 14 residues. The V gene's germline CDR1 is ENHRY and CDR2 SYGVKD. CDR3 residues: CALNSGNENTEAFF. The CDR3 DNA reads TGTGCCCTCAATAGCGGTAACGAGAACACTGAAGCTTTCTTT.

The CDR3 protein is CAISETGRQAEQYF. The DNA for the CDR3 is TGTGCCATCAGTGAGACAGGGAGACAGGCCGAGCAGTACTTC. The J gene is TRBJ2-7, the V gene TRBV10-3, with a possible D match to TRBD1 (6 bases). V was cut by 2 bases and J by 6 bases, with 14 bases left in between. This CDR3 spans 14 amino acids. Germline CDR1 ENHRY, CDR2 SYGVKD.